The clone carrying this TCR beta chain was found a few times. Its antigen is unknown. The data belong to a study of T-cell reconstitution after alpha-beta-depleted transplantation in children. The authors prepared the TCRbeta library with unique molecular identifiers. TCRdb processed the PCR reads anew with MiXCR; each CDR3 protein has one entry. This sample has approximately 520,000 distinct CDR3 sequences; 9.5% to 12% occur once, and the top ten carry less than 15%. V dropped 6 bases and J dropped 5; count of bases not matched to a gene: 8. This CDR3 comprises 15 residues. General observations from the study: By about two months after transplant, alpha-beta T cells reportedly arose from several hundred graft clones that had expanded. At the one-year point after transplant, T-cell counts and TCRbeta diversity were found to come mostly from T cells that had been newly produced. There were some patients whose high TCRbeta diversity at day 60 came from surviving recipient T cells and thymic progenitors.

Specimen: PBMCs, mostly from graft donor cells, collected 180 days after TCRalphabeta/CD19-depleted stem cell transplant. The chain combines TRBV12-3 or TRBV12-4 with TRBJ2-1; TRBD2 matches 9 bases. The receptor was derived from a female patient aged 2 to 10 who had a stem cell transplant for aplastic anemia, so the T cells may come from the graft donor. Written as DNA, the CDR3 is TGTGCCAGCAGGTCCCTAGCGGGATCACACAATGAGCAGTTCTTC. It translates to CASRSLAGSHNEQFF.